Following are 14 T cell receptor beta chains from one sample sequenced in a study of T cells in localized non-small cell lung cancer. Produced via immunoSEQ multiplex PCR; TCRdb's table is partial and in-frame only. The data hold roughly 13,000 clones, with about 86% observed a single time. This sample comprised peripheral blood, obtained before any cancer treatment. Source of these receptors: a male donor at least 60 years old with stage III lung adenocarcinoma.

The chain links TRBV5-5 to TRBJ1-3; the D is unclear. The CDR3 extends over 16 amino acids. V lost 4 bases, J lost 2 bases, and 16 bases lay in between. The germline gives CDR1 SGHKS, CDR2 YYEKEE (reference sequence). The CDR3 DNA follows: TGTGCCAGCAGCCAAGATTTCGCCAGTGCTGGAAACACCATATATTTT. Residues: CASSQDFASAGNTIYF. The whole variable domain, remainder taken from reference TRBV5-5 and TRBJ1-3, is DAGVTQSPTHLIKTRGQQVTLRCSPISGHKSVSWYQQVLGQGPQFIFQYYEKEERGRGNFPDRFSARQFPNYSSELNVNALLLGDSALYLCASSQDFASAGNTIYFGEGSWLTVV.

This CDR3 reads CASSDSPRDKNSYEQYF. Here the CDR3 DNA reads TGTGCCAGCAGTGACTCTCCCCGGGACAAGAACTCCTACGAGCAGTACTTC. The rearrangement joins TRBV6-4 to TRBJ2-5, with D possibly TRBD1 on 6 matching bases. The tail of the sequence fits TRBJ2-7 better, so the J call may be wrong. CDR3 size: 17 residues. Germline lookup yields CDR1 MRHNA and CDR2 SNTAGT.

The V call is TRBV19, the J call TRBJ2-7; 8 bases fit TRBD1. The CDR3 spans 15 residues. Germline values: CDR1 LNHDA, CDR2 SQIVND (reference sequence). Germline trimming cut 8 bases from V and 5 bases from J; bases unmatched to any gene: 14. The CDR3 region has the DNA TGTGCCAGTGATCGCGGACAGGGAATAAGGAACGAGCAGTACTTC. Translation: CASDRGQGIRNEQYF.

The CDR3 DNA sequence: TGCAGCGCCGGGGGAGCAGACACTAACTATGGCTACACCTTC. Translating gives CSAGGADTNYGYTF. V and J are TRBV29-1 and TRBJ1-2; D perhaps matches TRBD1 (5 bases). V dropped 7 bases and J dropped 0 bases, with 15 bases sitting between them. In germline, CDR1 is SQVTM, CDR2 ANQGSEA. This CDR3 region has 14 residues.

The chain employs TRBV6-5 and TRBJ2-7, with TRBD1 matching 8 bases. CDR1 is MNHEY and CDR2 is SVGAGI in the germline V gene. This CDR3 region has 15 residues. V was clipped by 6 bases and J by 4 bases; unmatched bases: 11. CDR3 DNA: TGTGCCAGCAGCCCCTTGACAGGGGAGGAATACGAGCAGTACTTC. Translating it yields CASSPLTGEEYEQYF.

This clone appeared once. The chain couples TRBV6-5 to TRBJ1-2, with 11 bases that match TRBD1. V lost 6 bases and J lost 2; bases outside the gene matches: 5. CDR3 length equals 15 residues. Per germline, CDR1 MNHEY and CDR2 SVGAGI. The CDR3 nucleotides read TGTGCCAGCAGGCCGGGACAGGGGGGGAACTATGGCTACACCTTC. Amino acid sequence: CASRPGQGGNYGYTF.

The chain combines TRBV25-1 with TRBJ1-4, with D perhaps matching TRBD1 (6 bases). V was pared by 4 bases and J by 10 bases, with 19 bases between. This CDR3 has 15 amino acids. Germline V gives CDR1 MGHDK, CDR2 SYGVNS. In DNA form, the CDR3 reads TGTGCCAGCAGTGGGGTCGGGGGGCATTCGGGAAAACTGTTTTTT. This sequence encodes CASSGVGGHSGKLFF.

The chain couples TRBV9 to TRBJ2-7, with D uncertain. The CDR3 runs 14 residues. V was pared by 3 bases and J by 6 bases, with 16 bases between. Germline V lookup: CDR1 SGDLS, CDR2 YYNGEE. This chain's CDR3 is CASSAQTVGAEQYF. The CDR3 bases are TGTGCCAGCAGCGCCCAGACGGTGGGCGCCGAGCAGTACTTC.

This rearrangement joins TRBV29-1 to TRBJ2-3, with D maybe TRBD2 (6 bases). The germline V and J ends were trimmed by 7 bases and 3 bases, with 23 bases remaining between them. Germline V gene lookup returns CDR1 SQVTM and CDR2 ANQGSEA. CDR3 size: 16 residues. CDR3 protein: CSATVGLARPTDTQYF. Here the CDR3 DNA reads TGCAGCGCCACGGTCGGTCTAGCGAGGCCGACAGATACGCAGTATTTT.

The V and J genes are TRBV4-1 and TRBJ1-1; D is unclear. Germline loops: CDR1 MGHRA, CDR2 YSYEKL. This CDR3 is built from 11 residues. Trimming cost V 6 bases and J 11 bases, with 13 bases left between them. CDR3 loop: CASSHEYRAFF. The CDR3 nucleotides are TGCGCCAGCAGTCACGAATACCGGGCTTTCTTT.

This clone occurred a few times. This chain connects TRBV2 to TRBJ1-5; D call uncertain. The germline V gene encodes CDR1 SNHLY and CDR2 FYNNEI. V was clipped by 4 bases and J by 4 bases, with 11 bases between them. The CDR3 runs to 14 residues. The CDR3 nucleotides read TGTGCCAGCAGTGCGGGATCTTGGAATCAGCCCCAGCATTTT. Residues: CASSAGSWNQPQHF.

The chain couples TRBV11-1 to TRBJ1-2; no reliable D call. The germline V and J ends were trimmed by 2 bases and 4 bases, with 11 bases remaining between them. This CDR3 spans 14 amino acids. Per the germline V gene, CDR1 is SGHAT and CDR2 is FQDESV (reference sequence). This CDR3 reads CASSLRTGSYGYTF. Written as DNA, the CDR3 is TGTGCCAGCAGCTTAAGAACTGGCTCCTATGGCTACACCTTC.

The chain is built from TRBV29-1 and TRBJ2-7; TRBD1 matches 9 bases. Germline assignment: CDR1 SQVTM and CDR2 ANQGSEA. The junction had 3 bases not matched to a gene; V was cut back by 4 bases and J by 2 bases. The CDR3 is 13 residues long. Here the CDR3 DNA reads TGCAGCGTTGGACAGGGGGTCCCCTACGAGCAGTACTTC. Translating it yields CSVGQGVPYEQYF.

The chain combines TRBV19 with TRBJ2-4; D tentatively reads TRBD1 or TRBD2 (6 bases each). Germline V gene lookup returns CDR1 LNHDA and CDR2 SQIVND (reference sequence). The CDR3 has 15 amino acids. Trimming removed 4 bases at V and 0 bases at J, with 10 bases between. The CDR3 spells CASSTGALAKNIQYF. Written as DNA, the CDR3 is TGTGCCAGTAGTACGGGGGCCCTAGCCAAAAACATTCAGTACTTC.